The 8 T cell receptor beta chains in this list originate from one sample, sequenced in a study of T-cell reconstitution after alpha-beta-depleted transplantation in children. TCRbeta library construction was performed incorporating unique molecular identifiers. TCRdb re-called the PCR reads with MiXCR, one entry per CDR3 protein. The table has 4,500 to 5,000 distinct CDR3 sequences, around 7.8% seen once. The source material was PBMCs, mostly from graft donor cells, sampled 60 days after TCRalphabeta/CD19-depleted stem cell transplant. The receptors derive from a boy less than two years old who had a stem cell transplant for SCID, so the T cells may come from the graft donor.

By its share, this clonotype is large. V and J are TRBV5-1 and TRBJ2-3; 9 bases match TRBD2. V lost 6 bases, J lost 2 bases, and 10 bases stayed unmatched. In germline, CDR1 is SGHRS, CDR2 YFSETQ. This CDR3 has 16 residues. CDR3 residues: CASTPPGLATTDTQYF. Written as DNA, the CDR3 is TGCGCCAGCACCCCGCCGGGACTAGCTACCACAGATACGCAGTATTTT.

By share of the sample, this clonotype is medium-sized (0.01 to 0.1%). The genes are TRBV12-5 and TRBJ2-3; 8 nucleotides line up with TRBD1. The V segment lost 2 bases and the J segment 6 bases; nucleotides outside the gene matches: 10. The CDR3 extends over 16 amino acids. Germline V gene sequence: CDR1 LGHNT, CDR2 FRNRAP. The CDR3 bases are TGTGCTAGTGGTTTGCCCTCGACAGGGGCGGTGGATACGCAGTATTTT. Translating it yields CASGLPSTGAVDTQYF.

The V call is TRBV7-2, the J call TRBJ2-7; TRBD1 aligns across 12 bases. This CDR3 has 15 amino acids. Germline lookup yields CDR1 SGHTA and CDR2 FQGNSA. Trimming removed 3 bases from V and 6 bases from J; junction bases left unmatched: 6. The CDR3, as DNA: TGTGCCAGCAGCTTTTTCGGGACAGGGGGCGCCGAGCAGTACTTC. It codes for CASSFFGTGGAEQYF.

This clonotype counts as medium-sized. The chain employs TRBV5-1 and TRBJ2-1, with D perhaps TRBD2 (5 bases). There are 13 residues in the CDR3. Trimming took 3 bases from V and 10 from J, leaving 14 bases between them. CDR1 SGHRS and CDR2 YFSETQ come from the germline V gene. The CDR3 is CASSSRGEPEQFF. DNA of the CDR3: TGCGCCAGCAGCTCCCGTGGGGAGCCCGAGCAGTTCTTC.

By frequency in the sample, this clonotype is medium-sized. The rearrangement links TRBV12-5 to TRBJ1-1; perhaps TRBD1 as D (5 bases). This CDR3 has 17 residues. The germline gives CDR1 LGHNT, CDR2 FRNRAP. V shed 7 bases and J shed 0 bases, with 21 bases lying between them. For the CDR3, the DNA is TGTGCTAGTGCCATACCTCAGGGCGATGGGGTGAACACTGAAGCTTTCTTT. This encodes CASAIPQGDGVNTEAFF.

This clonotype is labeled medium-sized. The V call is TRBV5-1, the J call TRBJ2-7, with D maybe TRBD1 (6 bases). The ends were cut back, 0 bases at V and 2 bases at J, with 9 bases in the middle. This CDR3 is built from 14 residues. The V gene's germline CDR1 is SGHRS and CDR2 YFSETQ. This chain's CDR3 is CASSLGWTAYEQYF. CDR3 coding DNA: TGCGCCAGCAGCTTGGGGTGGACAGCCTACGAGCAGTACTTC. The full variable domain, with the rest looked up from reference TRBV5-1 and TRBJ2-7, is KAGVTQTPRYLIKTRGQQVTLSCSPISGHRSVSWYQQTPGQGLQFLFEYFSETQRNKGNFPGRFSGRQFSNSRSEMNVSTLELGDSALYLCASSLGWTAYEQYFGPGTRLTVT.

This clonotype has ten or more counts. The chain recombines TRBV7-8 with TRBJ1-5, with D perhaps TRBD1 (6 bases). The germline V gene has CDR1 SGHVS and CDR2 FQNEAQ. This CDR3 is 17 amino acids long. V lost 10 bases to trimming and J lost 2 bases, with 24 bases between them. The CDR3 loop is CATREGGRAGGNQPQHF. The CDR3 nucleotides are TGTGCCACCCGGGAGGGGGGGCGCGCCGGCGGCAATCAGCCCCAGCATTTT.

In its sample, this clonotype is medium-sized (0.01 to 0.1%). This chain joins TRBV7-9 and TRBJ1-3; D remains unclear. The CDR3 length is 13 residues. V was cut by 5 bases and J by 0 bases, with 5 bases left in between. CDR1 is SEHNR, CDR2 FQNEAQ, per germline (reference sequence). In DNA form, the CDR3 reads TGTGCCAGCAGCGAGAGCTCTGGAAACACCATATATTTT. It yields the protein CASSESSGNTIYF.